This T cell receptor beta chain was found in a study of cytomegalovirus exposure and HLA in healthy donors. Turning to the study itself: Earlier, 95 million to 120 million unique TCR beta sequences were recovered from 170 million or so T cells by an analysis.

Overall study results and limits: The dataset shows that most TCR sequences were rare, while some public TCRs occurred in many donors. TRBV6-2, TRBV6-3 and some other V segments were excluded as indistinguishable.

The sample holds one count of this clone. The antigen is unknown. Primers included in the PCR were 60 Vbeta and 13 Jbeta primers. The table came from immunoSEQ multiplex PCR; TCRdb's copy has only in-frame clones and leaves some out. The profile covers more than 95,000 clones, with less than 85% appearing a single time and 7.5% to 9% taken by the ten largest. This CDR3 spans 15 amino acids. The V and J ends lost 1 base and 1 base respectively, with 8 bases between them. Germline CDR1 reads SGHTA; CDR2 reads FQGNSA. The material sequenced was PBMCs. The clonotype comes from a man aged 35-49 years in good health and CMV-seropositive. The chain is built from TRBV7-2 and TRBJ2-1, with D maybe TRBD2 (5 bases). CDR3 protein: CASSLDRDSYNEQFF. The CDR3 DNA reads as TGTGCCAGCAGCTTAGATCGGGATTCCTACAATGAGCAGTTCTTC.